The clone carrying this TCR beta chain has just one count. Its target is unknown. The data are from a study of CD8 T cells in ankylosing spondylitis. TCRdb processed the 5' RACE reads anew with MiXCR; each CDR3 protein has one entry. The sample lists a few hundred thousand distinct CDR3 sequences, around 18% occurring once. The study, taken as a whole, reports: Reported data indicate significant enrichment of disease-linked clones within matched ankylosing spondylitis synovial fluid. As for the disease-linked clones, they showed a CD8+ phenotype and occurred at relatively low frequencies in peripheral blood. What appeared characteristic of ankylosing spondylitis blood was a TCR beta motif of under 10 highly homologous variants.

The V and J ends lost 8 bases and 2 bases, in that order; junction bases with no gene match: 11. Per germline, CDR1 ENHRY and CDR2 SYGVKD. This CDR3 is 16 amino acids long. The gene calls are TRBV10-3 and TRBJ2-7; 11 nucleotides match TRBD2. The source of this sequence is a male donor with ankylosing spondylitis. Sequencing was performed on blood, either unsorted or a sorted T cell fraction (not recorded which). CDR3 coding DNA: TGTGCCATCGGGGGACTAGCGGTAGCGGGCACCTACGAGCAGTACTTC. Its protein is CAIGGLAVAGTYEQYF.